The 21 T cell receptor beta chains below all came from one sample that was sequenced in a study of Graves' ophthalmopathy and Graves' hyperthyroidism. RNA transcripts were the source from which TCR beta CDR3 regions were amplified. An opening RT-PCR round employed HTBI primers and preceded a second-round multiplex PCR. One entry per CDR3 protein results from TCRdb running MiXCR on the multiplex PCR reads. The data hold a few hundred thousand distinct CDR3 sequences, with roughly 39% observed a single time. What was sequenced was peripheral blood or thyroid tissue (not recorded which). The receptor source for this set is an adult man with Graves' hyperthyroidism.

The sample holds many counts of this clonotype. The chain is built from TRBV19 and TRBJ1-5; the D gene is possibly TRBD1 (5 bases). Germline values: CDR1 LNHDA, CDR2 SQIVND (reference sequence). Trimming left V 4 bases short and J 7 bases short, with 17 bases between. The CDR3 has 15 amino acids. The CDR3 here is CASSTGTLTRQPQHF. CDR3 nucleotides: TGTGCCAGTAGTACAGGGACTCTTACCAGGCAGCCCCAGCATTTT.

This clonotype was recorded many times. The V call is TRBV28, the J call TRBJ1-2; TRBD1 matches 8 bases. After removal of 4 bases from V and 5 bases from J, the junction contained 6 bases not matched to a gene. Per germline, CDR1 MDHEN and CDR2 SYDVKM. The CDR3 loop spans 14 amino acids. CDR3 region: CASSYAGQGYGYTF. The CDR3 bases are TGTGCCAGCAGTTACGCCGGACAGGGTTATGGCTACACCTTC.

V is TRBV29-1 and J is TRBJ1-2, with D possibly matching TRBD1 (6 bases). Between the trimmed V and J ends, which lost 2 bases and 7 bases, there was a span of 17 bases. The CDR3 is made up of 14 amino acids. The V gene's germline CDR1 is SQVTM and CDR2 ANQGSEA. CDR3 region: CSVEIRGLMAGYTF. CDR3 bases: TGCAGCGTTGAAATCCGGGGGCTGATGGCTGGCTACACCTTC.

Many counts were recorded for this clonotype. The chain recombines TRBV7-8 with TRBJ2-6, with D tentatively TRBD1 (6 bases). The CDR3 consists of 16 residues. Trimming stripped 5 bases from V and 0 bases from J, with 11 bases between. CDR1 is SGHVS and CDR2 is FQNEAQ in the germline V gene. CDR3 in amino acids: CASSLRQVSGANVLTF. The CDR3 DNA reads as TGTGCCAGCAGCCTAAGACAGGTCTCTGGGGCCAACGTCCTGACTTTC.

There are a few counts of this clonotype. The chain uses TRBV12-3 or TRBV12-4 and TRBJ2-7, with D hard to call. The V end lost 8 bases, the J end lost 7 bases, and 18 bases lay between the germline ends. The CDR3 loop spans 13 amino acids. The CDR3 is CASCHSHQEEQYF. The CDR3 nucleotides are TGTGCCAGCTGTCACTCACATCAGGAGGAGCAGTACTTC.

This chain joins TRBV7-2 and TRBJ2-1, with 7 bases aligning to TRBD1. CDR3 size: 18 residues. The V and J ends lost 9 bases and 0 bases, in that order; junction bases with no gene match: 17. Germline CDR1 and CDR2: SGHTA and FQGNSA. CDR3 sequence (DNA): TGTGCCAGTAGGAACCACTTCCACAGGGACAGCTCCTACAATGAGCAGTTCTTC. It specifies CASRNHFHRDSSYNEQFF.

The gene calls are TRBV28 and TRBJ2-3; D is undetermined. V was shortened by 6 bases and J by 3 bases, with 13 bases between the two germline ends. The CDR3 is made up of 14 amino acids. The germline gives CDR1 MDHEN, CDR2 SYDVKM. The CDR3 loop is CASSNPIRTDTQYF. The CDR3 bases are TGTGCCAGCAGCAACCCAATCCGTACAGATACGCAGTATTTT.

V is TRBV4-2 and J is TRBJ2-1; D unclear. Germline CDR1 and CDR2: LGHNA and YNFKEQ. V was shortened by 0 bases and J by 7 bases, with 4 bases between the two germline ends. The CDR3 is made up of 12 amino acids. CDR3 DNA: TGTGCCAGCAGCCAAGATCCTAATGAGCAGTTCTTC. Protein product: CASSQDPNEQFF.

In its sample, this clonotype was seen many times. V is TRBV6-1 and J is TRBJ1-1; the D gene is possibly TRBD1 (5 bases). The CDR3 consists of 13 residues. V was cut by 7 bases and J by 0 bases, with 9 bases left in between. Germline V gene data show CDR1 as MNHNS and CDR2 as SASEGT. Here the CDR3 DNA reads TGTGCCAGCACGTCGACAGTGAACACTGAAGCTTTCTTT. Translation: CASTSTVNTEAFF.

This clonotype was counted between two and nine times. The chain is built from TRBV7-2 and TRBJ2-2, with 10 bases lining up with TRBD1. J gave up 3 bases and V 7 bases, and 11 bases lay outside the gene matches. The germline gives CDR1 SGHTA, CDR2 FQGNSA. This CDR3 is 17 amino acids long. The CDR3 DNA is TGTGCCAGCACCACCAGAGGGACAGGGGTCTACACCGGGGAGCTGTTTTTT. This encodes CASTTRGTGVYTGELFF.

Many counts were recorded for this clonotype. The rearrangement links TRBV7-8 to TRBJ2-5; 10 positions match TRBD2. V shed 2 bases and J 1 base; nucleotides not matched to a gene: 4. This CDR3 comprises 16 residues. The germline gives CDR1 SGHVS, CDR2 FQNEAQ. The CDR3 reads CASSLSASGGQETQYF. The CDR3 DNA reads as TGTGCCAGCAGCTTATCCGCTAGCGGGGGCCAAGAGACCCAGTACTTC.

The chain combines TRBV12-3 or TRBV12-4 with TRBJ2-2, with D possibly matching TRBD1 (6 bases). The CDR3 has 14 amino acids. V was shortened by 7 bases and J by 1 base, with 10 bases between the two germline ends. The CDR3 DNA sequence: TGTGCCAGCACCGTCAGGGGGAACACCGGGGAGCTGTTTTTT. The encoded protein is CASTVRGNTGELFF.

This clonotype has at least ten counts. This chain links TRBV7-8 with TRBJ2-7; D ambiguous. There are 14 residues in the CDR3. With 0 bases removed from V and 6 bases from J, the gap between germline ends came to 12 bases. From germline, CDR1 is SGHVS and CDR2 FQNEAQ. The CDR3 loop is CASSLAPGSGEQYF. The CDR3 DNA sequence: TGTGCCAGCAGCTTAGCGCCTGGGTCGGGCGAGCAGTACTTC.

This clonotype occurred many times. The chain has TRBV4-1 and TRBJ1-1; D might be TRBD1 (5 bases). Trimming pared 0 bases from V and 6 bases from J, leaving 20 bases between. The CDR3 totals 17 residues. The germline gives CDR1 MGHRA, CDR2 YSYEKL. The CDR3 coding sequence is TGCGCCAGCAGCCAAGAGGTGGCAGGGACCGTCAGCTCTGAAGCTTTCTTT. Amino acids: CASSQEVAGTVSSEAFF.

This clonotype was seen ten or more times. The V and J genes are TRBV7-9 and TRBJ2-7; TRBD1 agrees at 12 bases. Looked up from germline, CDR1 is SEHNR and CDR2 is FQNEAQ (reference sequence). This CDR3 spans 15 amino acids. V was clipped by 4 bases and J by 6 bases; unmatched bases: 7. The CDR3 nucleotides read TGTGCCAGCAGCTACTCCGGGACAGGGGGCGGCGAGCAGTACTTC. Translating gives CASSYSGTGGGEQYF.

The CDR3, as DNA: TGTGCCAGCAGCAACGACAGGGGCAGCTCCTACGAGCAGTACTTC. Its protein product is CASSNDRGSSYEQYF. This chain joins TRBV12-3 or TRBV12-4 and TRBJ2-7, with 8 bases aligning to TRBD1. Trimming took 6 bases from V and 0 from J; bases not matched to a gene: 7. The CDR3 has 15 residues.

The rearrangement links TRBV30 to TRBJ1-6; 8 bases map to TRBD1. CDR3 length: 13 amino acids. The V and J ends lost 8 bases and 9 bases, in that order; junction bases with no gene match: 9. The germline V gene has CDR1 GTSNPN and CDR2 SVGIG (reference sequence). CDR3: CAGDYRGFSPLHF. In DNA, the CDR3 is TGTGCCGGGGATTACAGGGGGTTTTCACCCCTCCACTTT.

This clonotype has ten or more counts. The V gene is TRBV19, the J gene TRBJ2-6; D is uncertain. The V gene lost 5 bases and the J gene lost 0 bases, with 5 bases spanning the gap. The CDR3 is made up of 14 amino acids. Germline loops: CDR1 LNHDA, CDR2 SQIVND (reference sequence). CDR3 protein: CASSSLSGANVLTF. Written as DNA, the CDR3 is TGTGCCAGTAGTTCCCTCTCTGGGGCCAACGTCCTGACTTTC.

The chain is built from TRBV7-9 and TRBJ2-7; 11 bases map to TRBD1. The J call may be incorrect, as the DNA end agrees better with TRBJ2-1. In germline, CDR1 is SEHNR, CDR2 FQNEAQ (reference sequence). CDR3 length: 14 residues. The DNA of the CDR3 is TGTGCCAGCAGGAATGGGGACAGGGGGGATGAGCAGTTCTTC. This sequence encodes CASRNGDRGDEQFF.

The table lists this clonotype with a few counts. V gene TRBV3-1 combines with J gene TRBJ1-2; D remains unclear. Trimming left V 1 base short and J 3 bases short, with 9 bases between. The CDR3 extends over 14 amino acids. Germline CDR1 LGHDT, CDR2 YNNKEL (reference sequence). For the CDR3, the DNA is TGTGCCAGCAGCCAAGGGCAGACATACTATGGCTACACCTTC. Its translation is CASSQGQTYYGYTF.

V is TRBV6-5 and J is TRBJ2-5, with 8 bases that match TRBD1. The CDR3 contains 14 residues. In germline, CDR1 is MNHEY, CDR2 SVGAGI. J gave up 2 bases and V 4 bases, and 3 bases lay outside the gene matches. CDR3 sequence (DNA): TGTGCCAGCAGTTGGACAGGGAAACAAGAGACCCAGTACTTC. It yields the protein CASSWTGKQETQYF.